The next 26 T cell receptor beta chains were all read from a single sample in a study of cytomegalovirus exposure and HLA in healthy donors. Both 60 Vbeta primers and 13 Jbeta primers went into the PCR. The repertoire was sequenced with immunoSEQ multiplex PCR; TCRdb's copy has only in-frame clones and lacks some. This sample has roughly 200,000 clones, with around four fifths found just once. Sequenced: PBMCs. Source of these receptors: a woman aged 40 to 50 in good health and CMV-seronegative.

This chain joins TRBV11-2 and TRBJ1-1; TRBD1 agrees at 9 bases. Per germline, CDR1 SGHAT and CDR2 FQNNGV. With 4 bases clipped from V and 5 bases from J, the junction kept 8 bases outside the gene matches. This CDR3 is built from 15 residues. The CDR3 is CASSSGTGGRTEAFF. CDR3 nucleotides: TGTGCCAGCAGCTCTGGTACAGGGGGCCGGACTGAAGCTTTCTTT.

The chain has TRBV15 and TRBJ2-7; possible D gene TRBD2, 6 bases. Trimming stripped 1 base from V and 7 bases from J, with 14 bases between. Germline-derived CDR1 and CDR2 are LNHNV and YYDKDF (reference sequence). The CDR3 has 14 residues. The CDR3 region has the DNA TGTGCCACCAGCAGAGTCCGGGAGTCGGGAGAGCAGTACTTC. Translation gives CATSRVRESGEQYF.

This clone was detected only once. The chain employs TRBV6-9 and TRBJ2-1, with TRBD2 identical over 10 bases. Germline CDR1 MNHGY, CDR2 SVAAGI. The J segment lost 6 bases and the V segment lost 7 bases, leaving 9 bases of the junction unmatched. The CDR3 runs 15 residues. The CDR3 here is CASIISGRPPNEQFF. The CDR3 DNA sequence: TGTGCCAGCATTATTAGCGGGAGGCCCCCCAATGAGCAGTTCTTC.

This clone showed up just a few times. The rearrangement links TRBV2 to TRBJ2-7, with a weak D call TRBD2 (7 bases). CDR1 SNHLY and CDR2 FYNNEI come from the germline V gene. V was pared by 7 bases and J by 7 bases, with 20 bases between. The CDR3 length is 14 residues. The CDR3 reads CASKGDRLGGEQYF. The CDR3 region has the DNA TGTGCCAGCAAGGGTGACAGGCTGGGGGGGGAGCAGTACTTC.

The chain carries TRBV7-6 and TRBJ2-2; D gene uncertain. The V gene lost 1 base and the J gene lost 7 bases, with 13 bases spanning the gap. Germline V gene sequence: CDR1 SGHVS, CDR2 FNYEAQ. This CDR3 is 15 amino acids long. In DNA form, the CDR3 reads TGTGCCAGCAGCTTAGGACTTCCCCCCCTCGGGGAGCTGTTTTTT. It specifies CASSLGLPPLGELFF. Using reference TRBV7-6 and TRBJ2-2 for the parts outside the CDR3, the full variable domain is GAGVSQSPRYKVTKRGQDVALRCDPISGHVSLYWYRQALGQGPEFLTYFNYEAQQDKSGLPNDRFSAERPEGSISTLTIQRTEQRDSAMYRCASSLGLPPLGELFFGEGSRLTVL.

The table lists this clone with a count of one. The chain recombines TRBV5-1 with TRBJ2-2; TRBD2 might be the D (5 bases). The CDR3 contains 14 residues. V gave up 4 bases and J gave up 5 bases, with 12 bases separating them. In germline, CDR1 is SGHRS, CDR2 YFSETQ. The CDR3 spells CASSPQGGTGELFF. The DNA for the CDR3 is TGCGCCAGCAGCCCTCAAGGCGGGACCGGGGAGCTGTTTTTT.

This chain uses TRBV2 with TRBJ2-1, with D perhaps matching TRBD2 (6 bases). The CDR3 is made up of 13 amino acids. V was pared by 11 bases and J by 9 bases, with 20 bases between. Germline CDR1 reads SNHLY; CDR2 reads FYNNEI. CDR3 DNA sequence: TGTGCCGGCTGGGAGGTCCAGGGCAGTGAGCAGTTCTTC. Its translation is CAGWEVQGSEQFF.

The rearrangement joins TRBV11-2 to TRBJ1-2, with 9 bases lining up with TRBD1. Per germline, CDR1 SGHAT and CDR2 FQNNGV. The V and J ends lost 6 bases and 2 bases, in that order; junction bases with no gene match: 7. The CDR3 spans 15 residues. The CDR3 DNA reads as TGTGCCAGCAGGGCTGGGACAGGGCTAAACTATGGCTACACCTTC. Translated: CASRAGTGLNYGYTF.

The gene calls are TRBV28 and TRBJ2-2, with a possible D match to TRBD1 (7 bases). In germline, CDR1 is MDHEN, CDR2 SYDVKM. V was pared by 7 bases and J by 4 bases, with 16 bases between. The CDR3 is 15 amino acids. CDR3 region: CASTRGQGGTGELFF. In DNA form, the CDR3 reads TGTGCCAGCACCCGCGGGCAGGGGGGCACCGGGGAGCTGTTTTTT.

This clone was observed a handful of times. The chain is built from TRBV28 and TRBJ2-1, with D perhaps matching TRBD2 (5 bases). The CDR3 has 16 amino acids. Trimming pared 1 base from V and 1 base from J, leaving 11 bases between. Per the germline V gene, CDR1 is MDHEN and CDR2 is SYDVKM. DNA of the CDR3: TGTGCCAGCAGTTTATTCGGGGTGGGGTCCTACAATGAGCAGTTCTTC. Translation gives CASSLFGVGSYNEQFF.

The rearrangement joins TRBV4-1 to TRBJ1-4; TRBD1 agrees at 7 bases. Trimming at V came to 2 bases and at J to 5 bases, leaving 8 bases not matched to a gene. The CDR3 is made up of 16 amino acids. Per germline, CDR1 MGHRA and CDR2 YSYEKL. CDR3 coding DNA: TGCGCCAGCAGCCAACCCCACCGGGACAGAAATGAAAAACTGTTTTTT. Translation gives CASSQPHRDRNEKLFF.

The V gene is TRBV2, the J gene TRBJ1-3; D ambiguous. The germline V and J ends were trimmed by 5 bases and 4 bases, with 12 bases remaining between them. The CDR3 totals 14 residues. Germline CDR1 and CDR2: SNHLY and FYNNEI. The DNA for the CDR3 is TGTGCCAGCAGTCAGAGGTACCCCGGAAACACCATATATTTT. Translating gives CASSQRYPGNTIYF.

CDR3 region: CSVAGQMNTEAFF. The CDR3 DNA reads TGCAGCGTTGCCGGACAGATGAACACTGAAGCTTTCTTT. The chain has TRBV29-1 and TRBJ1-1; tentatively, D is TRBD1 (6 bases). Per germline, CDR1 SQVTM and CDR2 ANQGSEA. Trimming pared 4 bases from V and 0 bases from J, leaving 9 bases between. There are 13 residues in the CDR3.

CDR3 coding DNA: TGTGCCAGCAGCTTAATAAGGGGGAATAGCAATCAGCCCCAGCATTTT. Translated, it gives CASSLIRGNSNQPQHF. The gene calls are TRBV7-2 and TRBJ1-5; D might be TRBD1 (6 bases). Germline CDR1 SGHTA, CDR2 FQGNSA. The ends were cut back, 2 bases at V and 0 bases at J, with 11 bases in the middle. The CDR3 length is 16 residues.

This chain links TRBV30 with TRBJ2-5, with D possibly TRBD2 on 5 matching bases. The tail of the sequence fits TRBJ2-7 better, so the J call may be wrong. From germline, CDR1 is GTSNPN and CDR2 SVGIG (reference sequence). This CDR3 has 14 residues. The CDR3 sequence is CAWSIAFGSYEQYF. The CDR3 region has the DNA TGTGCCTGGAGCATAGCGTTCGGCTCCTACGAGCAGTACTTC.

The CDR3 nucleotides are TGTGCCATCAGTCCGGGACTCCATAACGAGCAGTACTTC. As protein: CAISPGLHNEQYF. This chain links TRBV10-3 with TRBJ2-5; TRBD2 might be the D (6 bases). The DNA end is a closer match to TRBJ2-7, so the J assignment may be wrong. The CDR3 length is 13 residues. From germline, CDR1 is ENHRY and CDR2 SYGVKD.

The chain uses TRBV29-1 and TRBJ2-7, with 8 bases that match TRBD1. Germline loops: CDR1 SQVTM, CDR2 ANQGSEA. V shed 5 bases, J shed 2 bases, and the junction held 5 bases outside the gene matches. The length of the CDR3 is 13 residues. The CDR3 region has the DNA TGCAGCGTTCGGACAGGGATTACCTACGAGCAGTACTTC. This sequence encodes CSVRTGITYEQYF.

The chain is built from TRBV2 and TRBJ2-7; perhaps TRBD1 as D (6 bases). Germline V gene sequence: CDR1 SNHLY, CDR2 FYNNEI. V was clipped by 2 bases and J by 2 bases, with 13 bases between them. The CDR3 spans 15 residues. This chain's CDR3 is CASSENPGQPYEQYF. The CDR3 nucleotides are TGTGCCAGCAGTGAAAACCCGGGACAACCCTACGAGCAGTACTTC.

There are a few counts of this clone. The CDR3 coding sequence is TGCAGCGCAAGCGGGGCCCCTTCCACTGGGCAGTACTTC. This gives the protein CSASGAPSTGQYF. The genes are TRBV29-1 and TRBJ2-7; 7 bases map to TRBD2. The germline V gene encodes CDR1 SQVTM and CDR2 ANQGSEA. V trimming: 7 bases; J trimming: 9 bases; junction bases outside the gene matches: 15. The CDR3 spans 13 residues.

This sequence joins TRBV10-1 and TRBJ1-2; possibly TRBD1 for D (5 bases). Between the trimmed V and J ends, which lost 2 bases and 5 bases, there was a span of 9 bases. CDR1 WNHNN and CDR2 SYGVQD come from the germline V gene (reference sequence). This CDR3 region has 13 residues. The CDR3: CASSEGADYGYTF. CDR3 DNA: TGCGCCAGCAGTGAGGGGGCAGATTATGGCTACACCTTC.

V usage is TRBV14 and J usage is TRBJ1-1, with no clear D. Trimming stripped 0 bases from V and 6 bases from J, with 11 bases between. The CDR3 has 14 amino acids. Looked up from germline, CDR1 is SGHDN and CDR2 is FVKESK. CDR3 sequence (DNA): TGTGCCAGCAGCCAAGATCTCTGGAGTCCTGAAGCTTTCTTT. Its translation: CASSQDLWSPEAFF.

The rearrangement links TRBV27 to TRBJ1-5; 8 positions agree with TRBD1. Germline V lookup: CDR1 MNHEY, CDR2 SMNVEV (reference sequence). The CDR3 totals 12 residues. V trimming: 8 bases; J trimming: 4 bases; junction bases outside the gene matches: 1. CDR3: CASGTGNQPQHF. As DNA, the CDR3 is TGTGCCAGCGGGACAGGTAATCAGCCCCAGCATTTT.

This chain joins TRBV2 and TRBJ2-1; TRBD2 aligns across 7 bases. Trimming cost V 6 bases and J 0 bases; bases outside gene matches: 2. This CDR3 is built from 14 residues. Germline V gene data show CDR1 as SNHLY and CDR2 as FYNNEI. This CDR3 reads CASRRESSYNEQFF. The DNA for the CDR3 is TGTGCCAGCAGGCGGGAGTCCTCCTACAATGAGCAGTTCTTC.

CDR3 protein: CSDGQGDGNTIYF. The DNA for the CDR3 is TGCAGCGACGGACAGGGGGACGGAAACACCATATATTTT. This chain links TRBV29-1 with TRBJ1-3; 10 bases are a match to TRBD1. CDR3 length: 13 amino acids. Germline CDR1 and CDR2: SQVTM and ANQGSEA. V shed 7 bases and J 4 bases; nucleotides not matched to a gene: 4. The full variable domain, rest sourced from reference TRBV29-1 and TRBJ1-3, is SAVISQKPSRDICQRGTSLTIQCQVDSQVTMMFWYRQQPGQSLTLIATANQGSEATYESGFVIDKFPISRPNLTFSTLTVSNMSPEDSSIYLCSDGQGDGNTIYFGEGSWLTVV.

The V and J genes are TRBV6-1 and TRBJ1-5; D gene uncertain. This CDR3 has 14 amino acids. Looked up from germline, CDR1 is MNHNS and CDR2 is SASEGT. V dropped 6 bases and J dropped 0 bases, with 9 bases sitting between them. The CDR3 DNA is TGTGCCAGCAGGACACTTTATAGCAATCAGCCCCAGCATTTT. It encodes CASRTLYSNQPQHF.

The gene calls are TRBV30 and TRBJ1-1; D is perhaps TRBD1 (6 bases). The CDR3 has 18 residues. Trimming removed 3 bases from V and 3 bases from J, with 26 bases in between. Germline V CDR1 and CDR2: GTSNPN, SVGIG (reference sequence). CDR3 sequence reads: CAWRPPPPRQAGDTEAFF. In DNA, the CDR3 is TGTGCCTGGAGGCCCCCCCCACCTCGACAGGCGGGGGACACTGAAGCTTTCTTT.